Listed here is a single T cell receptor (beta chain). What it binds is unknown. This entry is derived from a study of vaccination effects on CD4 cells after COVID-19. On the study more broadly: The vaccine given was either BNT162b2 or mRNA-1273, in two doses. Study-wide points: Marked clonal contraction was seen late after vaccination (in both infection- and vaccine-induced clones).

ViraFEST expansion of antigen-specific CD4+ T cells with viral peptide pools preceded sequencing. On day 10 of culture, CD4+ T cells were separated out. This person caught SARS-CoV-2 sometime from March to December 2020, and PCR testing confirmed the infection. Peptides at about 9.9 ug/ml and IL-2 at about 9.8 IU/ml were added to fewer than 2.5 million PBMC per well. Sequenced by immunoSEQ multiplex PCR; TCRdb stores in-frame clones only, minus some. The table includes around 40,000 clones, roughly two thirds detected once. This CDR3 is 13 amino acids long. CDR1 is SNHLY, CDR2 FYNNEI, per germline. The germline V and J ends were trimmed by 8 bases and 0 bases, with 8 bases remaining between them.

The chain recombines TRBV2 with TRBJ2-1, with TRBD2 as a possible D gene (6 bases). This sequence originates from a human donor who had a prior SARS-CoV-2 infection. The sample here was CD4+ T cells from PBMCs cultured with a peptide pool, taken before COVID-19 vaccination. The CDR3 region has the DNA TGTGCCAGCGGGGGGAGCTCCTACAATGAGCAGTTCTTC. Amino acids: CASGGSSYNEQFF.